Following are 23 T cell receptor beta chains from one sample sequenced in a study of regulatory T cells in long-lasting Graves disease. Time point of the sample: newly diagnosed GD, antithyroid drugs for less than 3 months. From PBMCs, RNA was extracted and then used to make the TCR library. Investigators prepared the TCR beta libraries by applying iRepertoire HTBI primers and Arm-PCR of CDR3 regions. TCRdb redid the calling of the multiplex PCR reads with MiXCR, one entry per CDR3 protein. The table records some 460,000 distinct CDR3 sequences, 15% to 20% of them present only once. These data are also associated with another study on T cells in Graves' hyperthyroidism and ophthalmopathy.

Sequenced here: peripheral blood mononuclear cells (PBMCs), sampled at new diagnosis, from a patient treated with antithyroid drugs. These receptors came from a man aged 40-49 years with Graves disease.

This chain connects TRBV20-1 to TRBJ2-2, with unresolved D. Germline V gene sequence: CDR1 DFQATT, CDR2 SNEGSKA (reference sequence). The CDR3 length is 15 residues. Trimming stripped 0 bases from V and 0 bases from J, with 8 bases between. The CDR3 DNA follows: TGCAGTGCTAGAGATTCGGTAGCGAACACCGGGGAGCTGTTTTTT. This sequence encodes CSARDSVANTGELFF.

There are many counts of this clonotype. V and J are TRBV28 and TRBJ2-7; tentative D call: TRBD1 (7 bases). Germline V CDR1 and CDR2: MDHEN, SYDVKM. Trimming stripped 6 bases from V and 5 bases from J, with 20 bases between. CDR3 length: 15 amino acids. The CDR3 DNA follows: TGTGCCAGCAGCCCATGGCAGGGGGGTTCTGACGAGCAGTACTTC. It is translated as CASSPWQGGSDEQYF. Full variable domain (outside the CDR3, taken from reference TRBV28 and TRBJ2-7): DVKVTQSSRYLVKRTGEKVFLECVQDMDHENMFWYRQDPGLGLRLIYFSYDVKMKEKGDIPEGYSVSREKKERFSLILESASTNQTSMYLCASSPWQGGSDEQYFGPGTRLTVT.

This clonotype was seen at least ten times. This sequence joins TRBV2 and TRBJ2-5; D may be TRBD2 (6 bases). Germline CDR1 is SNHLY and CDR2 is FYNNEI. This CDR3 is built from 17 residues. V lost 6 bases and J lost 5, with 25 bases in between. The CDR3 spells CASSEAPLAALGETQYF. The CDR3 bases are TGTGCCAGCAGCGAGGCCCCACTAGCTGCACTCGGTGAGACCCAGTACTTC.

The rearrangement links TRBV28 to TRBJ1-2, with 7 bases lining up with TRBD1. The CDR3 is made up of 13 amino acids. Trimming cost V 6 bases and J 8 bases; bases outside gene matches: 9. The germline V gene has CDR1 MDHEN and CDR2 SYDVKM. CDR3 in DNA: TGTGCCAGCAGACCTACCGGGACAGACGGCTACACCTTC. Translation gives CASRPTGTDGYTF.

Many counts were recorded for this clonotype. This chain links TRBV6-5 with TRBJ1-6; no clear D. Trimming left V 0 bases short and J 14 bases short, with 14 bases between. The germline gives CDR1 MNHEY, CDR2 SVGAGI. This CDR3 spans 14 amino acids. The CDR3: CASSYSREIGSLHF. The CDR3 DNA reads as TGTGCCAGCAGTTACTCACGGGAGATTGGCTCCCTCCACTTT.

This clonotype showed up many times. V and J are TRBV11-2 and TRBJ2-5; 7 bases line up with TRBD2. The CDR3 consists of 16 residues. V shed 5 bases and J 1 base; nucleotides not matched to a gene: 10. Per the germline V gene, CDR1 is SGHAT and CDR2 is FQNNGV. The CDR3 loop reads CASSLGASGTQETQYF. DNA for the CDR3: TGTGCCAGCAGCCTAGGGGCTAGCGGTACCCAAGAGACCCAGTACTTC.

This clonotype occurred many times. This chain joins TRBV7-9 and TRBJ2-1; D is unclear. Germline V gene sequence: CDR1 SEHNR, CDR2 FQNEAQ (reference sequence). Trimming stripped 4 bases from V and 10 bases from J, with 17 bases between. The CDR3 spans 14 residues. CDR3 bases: TGTGCCAGCAGCTACGTGGATCGGCCGTTAGAGCAGTTCTTC. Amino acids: CASSYVDRPLEQFF.

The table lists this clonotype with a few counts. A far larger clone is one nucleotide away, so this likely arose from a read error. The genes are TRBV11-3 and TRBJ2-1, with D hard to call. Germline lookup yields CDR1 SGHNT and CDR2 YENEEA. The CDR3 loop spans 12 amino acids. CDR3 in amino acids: CASSLDYSEQFF. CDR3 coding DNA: TGTGCCAGCAGCTTAGACTACAGTGAGCAGTTCTTC.

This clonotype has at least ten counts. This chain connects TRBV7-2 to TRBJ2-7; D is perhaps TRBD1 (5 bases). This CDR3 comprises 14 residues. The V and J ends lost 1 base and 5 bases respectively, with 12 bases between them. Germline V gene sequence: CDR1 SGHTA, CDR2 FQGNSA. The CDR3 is CASSLVGASDEQYF. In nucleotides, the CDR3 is TGTGCCAGCAGCTTAGTAGGGGCAAGCGACGAGCAGTACTTC.

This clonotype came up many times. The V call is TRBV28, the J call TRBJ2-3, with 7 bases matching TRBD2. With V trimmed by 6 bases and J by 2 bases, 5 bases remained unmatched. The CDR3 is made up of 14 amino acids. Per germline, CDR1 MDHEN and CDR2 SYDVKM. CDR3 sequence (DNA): TGTGCCAGCAGCCCTAGCGGCACCACAGATACGCAGTATTTT. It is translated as CASSPSGTTDTQYF.

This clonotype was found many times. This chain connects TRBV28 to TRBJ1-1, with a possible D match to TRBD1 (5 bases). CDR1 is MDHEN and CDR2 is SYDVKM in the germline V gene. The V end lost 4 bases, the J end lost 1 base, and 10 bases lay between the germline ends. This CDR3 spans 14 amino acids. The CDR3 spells CASSYSDRNTEAFF. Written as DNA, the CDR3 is TGTGCCAGCAGTTACTCTGACAGGAACACTGAAGCTTTCTTT.

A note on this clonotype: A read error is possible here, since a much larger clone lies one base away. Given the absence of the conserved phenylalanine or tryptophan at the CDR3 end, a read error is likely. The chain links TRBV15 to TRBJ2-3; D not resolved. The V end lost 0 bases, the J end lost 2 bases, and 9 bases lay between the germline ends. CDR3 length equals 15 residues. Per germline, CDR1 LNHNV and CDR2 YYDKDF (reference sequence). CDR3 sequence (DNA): TGTGCCACCAGCAGAGACAGAATTTACACAGATACGCAGTATCTT. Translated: CATSRDRIYTDTQYL.

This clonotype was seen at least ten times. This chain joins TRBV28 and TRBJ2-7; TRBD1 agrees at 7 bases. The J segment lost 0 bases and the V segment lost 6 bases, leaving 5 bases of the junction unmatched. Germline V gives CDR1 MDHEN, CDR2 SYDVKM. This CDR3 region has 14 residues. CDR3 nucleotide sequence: TGTGCCAGCAGGGAACAGGGGAGCTCCTACGAGCAGTACTTC. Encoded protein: CASREQGSSYEQYF.

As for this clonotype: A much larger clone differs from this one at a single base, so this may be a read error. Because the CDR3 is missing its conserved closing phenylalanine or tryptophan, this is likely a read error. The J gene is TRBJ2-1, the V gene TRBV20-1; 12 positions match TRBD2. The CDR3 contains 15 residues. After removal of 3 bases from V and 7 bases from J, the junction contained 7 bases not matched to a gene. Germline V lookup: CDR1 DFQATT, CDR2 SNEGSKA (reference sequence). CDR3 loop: CSASTGLAGSNEQFL. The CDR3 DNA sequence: TGCAGTGCTAGCACGGGACTAGCGGGTTCTAATGAGCAGTTCCTC.

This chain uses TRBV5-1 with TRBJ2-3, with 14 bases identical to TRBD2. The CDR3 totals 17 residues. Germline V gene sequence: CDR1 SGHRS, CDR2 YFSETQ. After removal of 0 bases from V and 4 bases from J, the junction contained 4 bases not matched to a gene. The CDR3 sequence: CASSLGLAGGPSDTQYF. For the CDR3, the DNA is TGCGCCAGCAGCTTGGGACTAGCGGGAGGGCCATCAGATACGCAGTATTTT.

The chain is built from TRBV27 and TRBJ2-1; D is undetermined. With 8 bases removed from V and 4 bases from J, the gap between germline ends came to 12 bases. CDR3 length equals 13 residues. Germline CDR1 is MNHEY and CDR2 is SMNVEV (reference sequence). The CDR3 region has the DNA TGTGCCAGCCCCGGTACACAGTACAATGAGCAGTTCTTC. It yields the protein CASPGTQYNEQFF.

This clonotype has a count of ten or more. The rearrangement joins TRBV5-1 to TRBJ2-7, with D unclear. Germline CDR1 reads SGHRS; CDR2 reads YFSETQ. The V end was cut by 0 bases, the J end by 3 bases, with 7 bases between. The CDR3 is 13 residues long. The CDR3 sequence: CASSLAVLYEQYF. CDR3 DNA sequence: TGCGCCAGCAGCTTGGCAGTCCTCTACGAGCAGTACTTC.

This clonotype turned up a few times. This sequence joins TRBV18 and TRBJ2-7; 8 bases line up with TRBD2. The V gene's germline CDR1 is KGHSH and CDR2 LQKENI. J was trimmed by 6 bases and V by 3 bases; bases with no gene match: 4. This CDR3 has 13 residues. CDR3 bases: TGTGCCAGCTCACCCGGACTAGCTCCCGAGCAGTACTTC. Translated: CASSPGLAPEQYF.

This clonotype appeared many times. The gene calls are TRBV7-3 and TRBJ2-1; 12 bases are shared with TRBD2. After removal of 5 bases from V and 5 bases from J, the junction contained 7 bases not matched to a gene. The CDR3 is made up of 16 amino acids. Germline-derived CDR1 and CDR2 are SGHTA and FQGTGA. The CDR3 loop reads CASSRWTSGEHNEQFF. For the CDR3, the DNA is TGTGCCAGCAGCAGATGGACTAGCGGGGAACACAATGAGCAGTTCTTC. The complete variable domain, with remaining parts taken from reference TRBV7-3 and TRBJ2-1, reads GAGVSQTPSNKVTEKGKYVELRCDPISGHTALYWYRQSLGQGPEFLIYFQGTGAADDSGLPNDRFFAVRPEGSVSTLKIQRTERGDSAVYLCASSRWTSGEHNEQFFGPGTRLTVL.

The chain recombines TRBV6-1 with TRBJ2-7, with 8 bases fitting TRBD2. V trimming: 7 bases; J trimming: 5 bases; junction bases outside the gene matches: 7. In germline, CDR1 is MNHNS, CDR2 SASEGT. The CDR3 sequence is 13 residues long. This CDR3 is CASMAGGMNEQYF. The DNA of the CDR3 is TGTGCCAGCATGGCGGGGGGCATGAACGAGCAGTACTTC.

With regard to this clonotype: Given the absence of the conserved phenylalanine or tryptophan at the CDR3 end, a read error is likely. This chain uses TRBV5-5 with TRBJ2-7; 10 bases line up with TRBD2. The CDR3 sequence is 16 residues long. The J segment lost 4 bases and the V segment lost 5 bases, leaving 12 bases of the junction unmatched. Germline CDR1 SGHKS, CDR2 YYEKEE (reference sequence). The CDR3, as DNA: TGTGCCAGCAGTCGTCAGAAAGCGGGAGGGACTTACGAGCAGTACCTC. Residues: CASSRQKAGGTYEQYL.

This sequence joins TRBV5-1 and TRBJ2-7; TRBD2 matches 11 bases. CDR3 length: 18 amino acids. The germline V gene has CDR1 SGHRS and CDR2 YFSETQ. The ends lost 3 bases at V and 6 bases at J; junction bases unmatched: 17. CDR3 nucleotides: TGCGCCAGCAGCTCGGGACTAGCGGAAGTAGGATCAGGGCGCGAGCAGTACTTC. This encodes CASSSGLAEVGSGREQYF.

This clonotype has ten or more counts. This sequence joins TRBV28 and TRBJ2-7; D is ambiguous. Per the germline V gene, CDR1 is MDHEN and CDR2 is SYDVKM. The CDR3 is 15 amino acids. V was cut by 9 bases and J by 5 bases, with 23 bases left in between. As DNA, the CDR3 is TGTGCCAGTCTAAGTGAGGCGGTAAGAAACCACGAGCAGTACTTC. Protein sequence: CASLSEAVRNHEQYF.